This T cell receptor (beta chain) was identified in a study of PD-1 blockade in classical Hodgkin lymphoma. Study-wide background: The patients were dosed with nivolumab 3 mg/kg, infused intravenously every 2 weeks.

This clone showed up just a few times. Its cognate antigen is unknown. Sequencing used immunoSEQ multiplex PCR; TCRdb keeps in-frame clones, though not all of them. Counted here are roughly 24,000 clones, roughly 80% occurring once; the ten biggest clones make up about 7.8%. Each patient's relapse followed autologous stem cell transplantation, and brentuximab vedotin exposure varied. V shed 1 base and J 5 bases; nucleotides not matched to a gene: 7. The CDR3 is 16 amino acids. Per germline, CDR1 SGHVS and CDR2 FNYEAQ. Points from the study as a whole: Those achieving complete response showed baseline diversity like newly diagnosed patients.

The sequencing used peripheral blood mononuclear cells (PBMCs), collected before the second cycle of nivolumab. The V and J genes are TRBV7-6 and TRBJ2-1, with 8 nucleotides matching TRBD1. The TCR sequence derives from a human donor with classical Hodgkin lymphoma. The CDR3 DNA reads as TGTGCCAGCAGCTTAGGAGCGTCAGGGGGCCACAATGAGCAGTTCTTC. It translates to CASSLGASGGHNEQFF.